A selection of T cell receptor beta chains follows, all from one sample in a study of cytomegalovirus exposure and HLA in healthy donors. Sequenced by immunoSEQ multiplex PCR; TCRdb stores in-frame clones only, minus some. The sample includes some 200,000 clones, around 89% of them seen just once. The sequencing input was PBMCs. The receptor source for this set is a woman aged 18-30 years in good health and CMV-seronegative. Each CDR3 is given with its conserved first and last residue. Each record gives: CDR3 protein, CDR3 DNA, D gene, V gene, clone size, J gene. The D gene is left open where the match is weak. Clone size, where shown, is once, few, many, or a class for clones that have expanded.

CDR3aa: CASSLEEGPPDTQYF
CDR3nt: TGTGCCAGCAGCTTGGAAGAGGGCCCTCCAGATACGCAGTATTTT
d_gene: .
v_gene: TRBV5-6
abundance: .
j_gene: TRBJ2-3

CDR3aa: CASKVGGQNYGYTF
CDR3nt: TGCGCCAGCAAGGTCGGGGGACAGAACTATGGCTACACCTTC
d_gene: TRBD1
v_gene: TRBV5-1
abundance: .
j_gene: TRBJ1-2

CDR3aa: CASSQPEDTEAFF
CDR3nt: TGCGCCAGCAGCCAACCAGAGGACACTGAAGCTTTCTTT
d_gene: .
v_gene: TRBV4-1
abundance: .
j_gene: TRBJ1-1

CDR3aa: CASSLIPGLAEYNEQFF
CDR3nt: TGTGCCAGCAGCTTGATCCCGGGACTAGCGGAATACAATGAGCAGTTCTTC
d_gene: TRBD2
v_gene: TRBV7-3
abundance: .
j_gene: TRBJ2-1

CDR3aa: CASSLWQGYEQYF
CDR3nt: TGTGCCAGCAGCTTGTGGCAGGGCTACGAGCAGTACTTC
d_gene: .
v_gene: TRBV7-7
abundance: once
j_gene: TRBJ2-7

CDR3aa: CSSSLVSYEQYF
CDR3nt: TGTTCCAGCAGCTTAGTTTCGTACGAGCAGTACTTC
d_gene: .
v_gene: TRBV7-9
abundance: .
j_gene: TRBJ2-7

CDR3aa: CASSLVPSNTQYF
CDR3nt: TGTGCCAGCAGCTTAGTTCCTAGTAACACGCAGTATTTT
d_gene: .
v_gene: TRBV7-9
abundance: .
j_gene: TRBJ2-3

CDR3aa: CASSLGGGTDEQYF
CDR3nt: TGTGCCAGCAGCTTGGGGGGGGGAACGGACGAGCAGTACTTC
d_gene: TRBD2
v_gene: TRBV7-6
abundance: .
j_gene: TRBJ2-7

CDR3aa: CASSLWTGWTDTQYF
CDR3nt: TGTGCCAGCAGCTTATGGACAGGGTGGACAGATACGCAGTATTTT
d_gene: TRBD1
v_gene: TRBV5-6
abundance: .
j_gene: TRBJ2-3

CDR3aa: CASSQVGQGGLEGNTIYF
CDR3nt: TGCGCCAGCAGCCAAGTGGGACAGGGAGGGTTAGAGGGAAACACCATATATTTT
d_gene: TRBD1
v_gene: TRBV4-3
abundance: .
j_gene: TRBJ1-3

CDR3aa: CASSQTGDVYEQYF
CDR3nt: TGTGCCAGCAGCCAAACAGGGGACGTATACGAGCAGTACTTC
d_gene: TRBD1
v_gene: TRBV11-2
abundance: .
j_gene: TRBJ2-7

CDR3aa: CASSAGTSGSYEQYF
CDR3nt: TGCGCCAGCAGTGCCGGGACTAGCGGCTCCTACGAGCAGTACTTC
d_gene: TRBD2
v_gene: TRBV4-1
abundance: .
j_gene: TRBJ2-7

CDR3aa: CASSQHMELETQYF
CDR3nt: TGTGCCAGCAGCCAACATATGGAGCTAGAGACCCAGTACTTC
d_gene: .
v_gene: TRBV4-2
abundance: .
j_gene: TRBJ2-5

CDR3aa: CASSEPGQGASYEQYF
CDR3nt: TGTGCCAGCAGCGAACCGGGACAGGGGGCATCTTACGAGCAGTACTTC
d_gene: TRBD1
v_gene: TRBV7-9
abundance: once
j_gene: TRBJ2-7

CDR3aa: CASSPRDTRNEQFF
CDR3nt: TGTGCCAGCAGCCCCAGGGATACGAGGAATGAGCAGTTCTTC
d_gene: .
v_gene: TRBV9
abundance: .
j_gene: TRBJ2-1

CDR3aa: CASSQEGLAAENSYEQYF
CDR3nt: TGCGCCAGCAGCCAAGAGGGACTAGCGGCCGAAAATTCCTACGAGCAGTACTTC
d_gene: TRBD2
v_gene: TRBV4-1
abundance: .
j_gene: TRBJ2-7

CDR3aa: CASSFMEGLYGYTF
CDR3nt: TGTGCCAGCAGCTTCATGGAGGGGCTCTATGGCTACACCTTC
d_gene: .
v_gene: TRBV5-8
abundance: .
j_gene: TRBJ1-2

CDR3aa: CASRKQGSPGGYTF
CDR3nt: TGTGCCAGTAGGAAACAGGGCTCCCCTGGAGGCTACACCTTC
d_gene: .
v_gene: TRBV19
abundance: .
j_gene: TRBJ1-2

CDR3aa: CALGLADEQYF
CDR3nt: TGTGCCTTGGGACTAGCGGACGAGCAGTACTTC
d_gene: TRBD2
v_gene: TRBV30
abundance: .
j_gene: TRBJ2-7

CDR3aa: CASSAGTTITGELFF
CDR3nt: TGTGCCAGCAGCGCCGGGACTACGATCACCGGGGAGCTGTTTTTT
d_gene: TRBD2
v_gene: TRBV6-1
abundance: .
j_gene: TRBJ2-2

CDR3aa: CASSLTPGQVSGNTIYF
CDR3nt: TGCGCCAGCAGCTTGACCCCAGGACAGGTCTCTGGAAACACCATATATTTT
d_gene: TRBD1
v_gene: TRBV5-1
abundance: once
j_gene: TRBJ1-3

CDR3aa: CASCKQGSNTEAFF
CDR3nt: TGTGCCAGCTGCAAACAGGGGTCGAACACTGAAGCTTTCTTT
d_gene: TRBD1
v_gene: TRBV2
abundance: .
j_gene: TRBJ1-1

CDR3aa: CSAAGTNYNEQFF
CDR3nt: TGCAGCGCCGCCGGGACTAACTACAATGAGCAGTTCTTC
d_gene: TRBD2
v_gene: TRBV29-1
abundance: .
j_gene: TRBJ2-1

CDR3aa: CASSIGRTTNYGYTF
CDR3nt: TGTGCCAGTAGTATAGGTCGTACTACTAACTATGGCTACACCTTC
d_gene: .
v_gene: TRBV19
abundance: .
j_gene: TRBJ1-2

CDR3aa: CASRSSDYRAQETQYF
CDR3nt: TGTGCCAGCAGATCGTCTGACTACAGGGCCCAAGAGACCCAGTACTTC
d_gene: .
v_gene: TRBV11-2
abundance: .
j_gene: TRBJ2-5

CDR3aa: CASSYSLRDRNYEQYF
CDR3nt: TGTGCCAGCAGTTACTCTTTAAGGGACAGGAACTACGAGCAGTACTTC
d_gene: TRBD1
v_gene: TRBV6-5
abundance: .
j_gene: TRBJ2-7

CDR3aa: CASSLDFGRAKKTQYF
CDR3nt: TGTGCCAGCAGCTTAGATTTTGGCAGGGCAAAAAAGACCCAGTACTTC
d_gene: .
v_gene: TRBV7-2
abundance: .
j_gene: TRBJ2-5

CDR3aa: CATSPLSGRTEQYF
CDR3nt: TGTGCCACCAGTCCCCTTAGCGGGAGAACCGAGCAGTACTTC
d_gene: TRBD2
v_gene: TRBV15
abundance: once
j_gene: TRBJ2-7

CDR3aa: CASSIGSGRPNTEAFF
CDR3nt: TGTGCCAGTAGTATAGGAAGTGGGAGACCGAACACTGAAGCTTTCTTT
d_gene: .
v_gene: TRBV19
abundance: few
j_gene: TRBJ1-1

CDR3aa: CAISRGDRVVYGYTF
CDR3nt: TGTGCCATCTCCCGCGGGGACAGGGTCGTCTATGGCTACACCTTC
d_gene: TRBD1
v_gene: TRBV10-3
abundance: .
j_gene: TRBJ1-2

CDR3aa: CASSYRDRATYEQYF
CDR3nt: TGTGCCAGCAGTTACCGGGACAGGGCTACCTACGAGCAGTACTTC
d_gene: TRBD1
v_gene: TRBV6-5
abundance: .
j_gene: TRBJ2-7

CDR3aa: CASSFAGTGNSPLHF
CDR3nt: TGTGCCAGCAGCTTCGCCGGGACAGGGAATTCACCCCTCCACTTT
d_gene: TRBD1
v_gene: TRBV7-2
abundance: .
j_gene: TRBJ1-6

CDR3aa: CASSALEQYF
CDR3nt: TGTGCCAGCTCCGCGCTCGAGCAGTACTTC
d_gene: .
v_gene: TRBV11-2
abundance: .
j_gene: TRBJ2-7

CDR3aa: CASSTRTGGPSNQPQHF
CDR3nt: TGTGCCAGTAGTACCCGGACAGGGGGCCCGAGCAATCAGCCCCAGCATTTT
d_gene: TRBD1
v_gene: TRBV19
abundance: .
j_gene: TRBJ1-5

CDR3aa: CAISESIGRGGDNYGYTF
CDR3nt: TGTGCCATCAGTGAGTCGATTGGACGAGGGGGGGATAACTATGGCTACACCTTC
d_gene: .
v_gene: TRBV10-3
abundance: .
j_gene: TRBJ1-2

CDR3aa: CASGLRGGQPQHF
CDR3nt: TGTGCCAGCGGGTTAAGGGGAGGCCAGCCCCAGCATTTT
d_gene: .
v_gene: TRBV6-6
abundance: .
j_gene: TRBJ1-5

CDR3aa: CASGRQGALSGYTF
CDR3nt: TGTGCCAGCGGCCGGCAGGGGGCCTTAAGTGGCTACACCTTC
d_gene: TRBD1
v_gene: TRBV2
abundance: once
j_gene: TRBJ1-2

CDR3aa: CASSPRMLPGANVLTF
CDR3nt: TGTGCCAGCAGCCCGAGGATGCTACCTGGGGCCAACGTCCTGACTTTC
d_gene: .
v_gene: TRBV4-2
abundance: .
j_gene: TRBJ2-6

CDR3aa: CASTVDGTSGRGEQFF
CDR3nt: TGTGCCAGCACTGTGGACGGGACTAGCGGGAGGGGCGAGCAGTTCTTC
d_gene: TRBD2
v_gene: TRBV7-6
abundance: .
j_gene: TRBJ2-1

CDR3aa: CASSPPSSYEQYF
CDR3nt: TGTGCCAGCTCACCACCGTCCAGCTACGAGCAGTACTTC
d_gene: .
v_gene: TRBV18
abundance: .
j_gene: TRBJ2-7

CDR3aa: CASSLGQVSEQYF
CDR3nt: TGTGCCAGCAGCCTCGGACAGGTGTCCGAGCAGTACTTC
d_gene: TRBD1
v_gene: TRBV7-7
abundance: .
j_gene: TRBJ2-7

CDR3aa: CASSVEWGLDQPQHF
CDR3nt: TGTGCCAGCAGCGTAGAGTGGGGGCTGGATCAGCCCCAGCATTTT
d_gene: .
v_gene: TRBV9
abundance: .
j_gene: TRBJ1-5